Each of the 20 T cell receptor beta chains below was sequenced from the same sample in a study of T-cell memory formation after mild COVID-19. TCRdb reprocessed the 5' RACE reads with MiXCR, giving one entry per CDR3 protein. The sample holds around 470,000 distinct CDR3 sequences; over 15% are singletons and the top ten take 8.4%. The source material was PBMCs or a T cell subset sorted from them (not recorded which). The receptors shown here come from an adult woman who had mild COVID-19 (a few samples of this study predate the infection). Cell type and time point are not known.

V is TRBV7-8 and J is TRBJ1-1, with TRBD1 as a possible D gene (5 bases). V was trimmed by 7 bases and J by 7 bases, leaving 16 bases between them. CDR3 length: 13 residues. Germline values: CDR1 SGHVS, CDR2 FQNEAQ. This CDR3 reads CASMFREGSEAFF. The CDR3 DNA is TGTGCCAGCATGTTCAGGGAAGGCAGTGAAGCTTTCTTT.

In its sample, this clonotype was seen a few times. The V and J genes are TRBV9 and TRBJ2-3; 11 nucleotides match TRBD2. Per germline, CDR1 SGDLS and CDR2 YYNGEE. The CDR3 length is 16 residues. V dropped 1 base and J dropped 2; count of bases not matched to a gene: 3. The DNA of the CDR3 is TGTGCCAGCAGCGTAAGACTAGCGGGGCCCACAGATACGCAGTATTTT. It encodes CASSVRLAGPTDTQYF. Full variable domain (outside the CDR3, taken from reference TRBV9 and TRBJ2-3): DSGVTQTPKHLITATGQRVTLRCSPRSGDLSVYWYQQSLDQGLQFLIQYYNGEERAKGNILERFSAQQFPDLHSELNLSSLELGDSALYFCASSVRLAGPTDTQYFGPGTRLTVL.

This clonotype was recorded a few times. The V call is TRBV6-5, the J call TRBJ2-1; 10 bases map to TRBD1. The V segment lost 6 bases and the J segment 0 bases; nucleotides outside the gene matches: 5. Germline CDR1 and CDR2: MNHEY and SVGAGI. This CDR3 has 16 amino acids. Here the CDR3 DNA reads TGTGCCAGCAGCCTGGACAGGGGGATCTCCTACAATGAGCAGTTCTTC. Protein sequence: CASSLDRGISYNEQFF.

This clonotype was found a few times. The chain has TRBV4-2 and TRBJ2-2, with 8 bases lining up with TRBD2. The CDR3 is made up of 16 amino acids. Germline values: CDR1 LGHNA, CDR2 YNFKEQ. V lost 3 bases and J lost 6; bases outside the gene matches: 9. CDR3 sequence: CASSQAGTSTPGELFF. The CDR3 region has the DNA TGTGCCAGCAGCCAGGCCGGGACTAGTACCCCCGGGGAGCTGTTTTTT.

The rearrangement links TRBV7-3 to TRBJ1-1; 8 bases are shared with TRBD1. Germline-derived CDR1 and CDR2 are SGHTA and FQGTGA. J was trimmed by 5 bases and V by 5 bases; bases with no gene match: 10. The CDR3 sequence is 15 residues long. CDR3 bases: TGTGCCAGCAGCCCAACAGGGGGGCGAGGAACTGAAGCTTTCTTT. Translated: CASSPTGGRGTEAFF.

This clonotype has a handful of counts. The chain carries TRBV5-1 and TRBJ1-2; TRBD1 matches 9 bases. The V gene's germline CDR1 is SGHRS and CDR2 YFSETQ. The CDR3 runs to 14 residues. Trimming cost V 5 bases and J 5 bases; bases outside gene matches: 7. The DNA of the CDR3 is TGCGCCAGCAGACCCGGACAGGGGCCGTATGGCTACACCTTC. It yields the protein CASRPGQGPYGYTF.

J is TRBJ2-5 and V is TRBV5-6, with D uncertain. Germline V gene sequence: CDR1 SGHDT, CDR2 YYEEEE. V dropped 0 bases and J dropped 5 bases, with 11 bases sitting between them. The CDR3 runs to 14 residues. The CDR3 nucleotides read TGTGCCAGCAGCTTGGAATCGGTCAGGGAGACCCAGTACTTC. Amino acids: CASSLESVRETQYF.

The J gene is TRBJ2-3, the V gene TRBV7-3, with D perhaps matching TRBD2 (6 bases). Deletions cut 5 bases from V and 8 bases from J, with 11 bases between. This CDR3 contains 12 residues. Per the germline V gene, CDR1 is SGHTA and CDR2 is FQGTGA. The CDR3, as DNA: TGTGCCAGCAGCCCTGGGGGGTCTACGCAGTATTTT. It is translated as CASSPGGSTQYF.

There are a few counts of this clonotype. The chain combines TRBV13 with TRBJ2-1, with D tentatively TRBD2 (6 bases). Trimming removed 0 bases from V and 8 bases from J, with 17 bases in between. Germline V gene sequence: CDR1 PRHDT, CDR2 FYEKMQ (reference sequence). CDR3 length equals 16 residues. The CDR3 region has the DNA TGTGCCAGCAGCTTAGGACTAGCCCACAGAGTCGATGAGCAGTTCTTC. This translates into CASSLGLAHRVDEQFF.

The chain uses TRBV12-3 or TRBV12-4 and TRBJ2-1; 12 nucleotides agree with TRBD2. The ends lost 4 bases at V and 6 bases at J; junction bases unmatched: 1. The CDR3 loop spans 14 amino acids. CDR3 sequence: CASSSSGRANEQFF. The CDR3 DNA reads TGTGCCAGCAGTTCTAGCGGGAGGGCCAATGAGCAGTTCTTC.

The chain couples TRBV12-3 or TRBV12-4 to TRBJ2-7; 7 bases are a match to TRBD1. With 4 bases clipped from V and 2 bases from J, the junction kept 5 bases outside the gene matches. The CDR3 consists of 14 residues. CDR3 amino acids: CASSSTGQTYEQYF. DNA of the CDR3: TGTGCCAGCAGTTCGACAGGGCAAACCTACGAGCAGTACTTC.

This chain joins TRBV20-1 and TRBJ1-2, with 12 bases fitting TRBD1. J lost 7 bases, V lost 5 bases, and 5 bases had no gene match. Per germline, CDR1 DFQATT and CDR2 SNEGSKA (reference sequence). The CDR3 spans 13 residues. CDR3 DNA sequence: TGCAGTGCTGGGGGACAGGGGGCGGGTGGCTACACCTTC. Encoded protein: CSAGGQGAGGYTF.

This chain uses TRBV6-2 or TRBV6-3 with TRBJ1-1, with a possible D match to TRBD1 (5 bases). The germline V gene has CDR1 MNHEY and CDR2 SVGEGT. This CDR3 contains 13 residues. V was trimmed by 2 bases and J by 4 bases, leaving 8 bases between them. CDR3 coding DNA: TGTGCCAGCAGTTACAGGGGTCCCACTGAAGCTTTCTTT. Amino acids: CASSYRGPTEAFF.

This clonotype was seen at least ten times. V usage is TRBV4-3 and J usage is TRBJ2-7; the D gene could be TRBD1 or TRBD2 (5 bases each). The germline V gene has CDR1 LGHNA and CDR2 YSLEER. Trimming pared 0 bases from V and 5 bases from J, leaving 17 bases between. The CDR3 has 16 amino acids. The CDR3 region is CASSQDLIRGVNEQYF. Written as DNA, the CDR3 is TGCGCCAGCAGCCAAGATCTTATACGAGGGGTCAACGAGCAGTACTTC.

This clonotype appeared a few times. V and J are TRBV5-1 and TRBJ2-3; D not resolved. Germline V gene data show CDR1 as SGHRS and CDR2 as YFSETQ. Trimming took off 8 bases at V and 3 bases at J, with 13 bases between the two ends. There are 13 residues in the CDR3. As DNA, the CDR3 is TGCGCCAGTGCCCGGGCTGGTACAGATACGCAGTATTTT. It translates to CASARAGTDTQYF.

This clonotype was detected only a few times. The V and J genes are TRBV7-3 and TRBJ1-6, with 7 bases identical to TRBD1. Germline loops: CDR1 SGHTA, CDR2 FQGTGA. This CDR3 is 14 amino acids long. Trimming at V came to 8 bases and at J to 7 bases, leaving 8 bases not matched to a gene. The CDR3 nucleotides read TGTGCCAGCGGAACCGGGACAGAAAATTCACCCCTCCACTTT. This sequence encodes CASGTGTENSPLHF.

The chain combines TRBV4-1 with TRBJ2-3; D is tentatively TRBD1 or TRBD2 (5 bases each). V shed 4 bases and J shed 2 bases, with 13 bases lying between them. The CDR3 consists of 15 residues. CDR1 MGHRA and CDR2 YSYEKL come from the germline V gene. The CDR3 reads CASSRSEGNTDTQYF. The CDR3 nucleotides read TGCGCCAGCAGCCGCAGTGAGGGGAACACAGATACGCAGTATTTT.

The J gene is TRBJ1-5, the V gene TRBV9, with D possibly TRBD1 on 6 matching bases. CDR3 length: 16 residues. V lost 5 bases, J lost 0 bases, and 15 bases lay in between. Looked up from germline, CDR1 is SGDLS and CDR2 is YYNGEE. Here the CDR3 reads CASRDGQPYSNQPQHF. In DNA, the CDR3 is TGTGCCAGCAGAGACGGACAGCCGTATAGCAATCAGCCCCAGCATTTT. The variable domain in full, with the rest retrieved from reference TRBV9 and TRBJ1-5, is DSGVTQTPKHLITATGQRVTLRCSPRSGDLSVYWYQQSLDQGLQFLIQYYNGEERAKGNILERFSAQQFPDLHSELNLSSLELGDSALYFCASRDGQPYSNQPQHFGDGTRLSIL.

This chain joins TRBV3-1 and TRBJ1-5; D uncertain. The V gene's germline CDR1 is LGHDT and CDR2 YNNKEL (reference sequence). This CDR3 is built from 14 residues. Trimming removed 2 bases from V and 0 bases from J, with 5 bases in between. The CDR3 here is CASSQQLSNQPQHF. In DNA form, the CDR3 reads TGTGCCAGCAGCCAACAGCTTAGCAATCAGCCCCAGCATTTT.

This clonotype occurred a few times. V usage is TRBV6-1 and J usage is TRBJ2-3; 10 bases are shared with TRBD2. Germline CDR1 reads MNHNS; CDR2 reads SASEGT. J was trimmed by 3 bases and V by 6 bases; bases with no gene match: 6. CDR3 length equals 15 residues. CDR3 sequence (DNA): TGTGCCAGCAGAACTAGCGGGATTCGGACAGATACGCAGTATTTT. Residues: CASRTSGIRTDTQYF.